This TCR beta chain was captured in a study of cytomegalovirus exposure and HLA in healthy donors. Healthy bone marrow donors made up the cohort. To note about this clone: Antigen: not known.

The CDR3 is 15 amino acids. V was shortened by 1 base and J by 0 bases, with 6 bases between the two germline ends. Germline V gives CDR1 SGHTA, CDR2 FQGNSA. Study outcomes and limitations: In a later analysis, an Asian-associated ancestry cluster reportedly showed fewer N-insertions than the roughly 650-donor mean.

The PCR contained 60 Vbeta and 13 Jbeta primers. Assay: immunoSEQ multiplex PCR; the TCRdb copy retains only in-frame clones and omits some. The sample consists of about 140,000 clones, roughly 80% of them appearing once. The chain carries TRBV7-2 and TRBJ2-2; a possible D gene is TRBD1 (5 bases). The sample comprised PBMCs. This TCR was sampled from a man between 18 and 29 years old in good health and CMV-seropositive. The chain's CDR3 is CASSLGTPNTGELFF. The CDR3 DNA is TGTGCCAGCAGCTTAGGGACACCGAACACCGGGGAGCTGTTTTTT.